The following is a TCR beta chain sequence with its context. The sample is drawn from a study of blood T cell repertoires in COVID-19. Study as a whole: Acute and convalescent COVID-19 specimens originated in the United States, Italy and Spain. T cells, B-cell-depleted T cells, or PBMCs provided the cDNA or gDNA that served as material.

Original handling: How many nucleated cells were present was estimated from reference gene primer amplification. Produced via immunoSEQ multiplex PCR; TCRdb's table is partial and in-frame only. The DNA was the basis for D and trimming; V, J and clone size are from that table. The top ten hold 3% to 4.5% of the sample, which has 350,000 to 450,000 clones, around 84% seen once. The germline V gene encodes CDR1 SQVTM and CDR2 ANQGSEA. The CDR3 sequence is 13 residues long. J lost 2 bases, V lost 3 bases, and 3 bases had no gene match. What was sequenced was peripheral blood. The TCR sequence derives from a woman between 18 and 30 years old with acute or convalescent COVID-19. This chain connects TRBV29-1 to TRBJ2-7, with 8 bases fitting TRBD2. CDR3: CSVDGGAPYEQYF. In DNA, the CDR3 is TGCAGCGTTGACGGGGGGGCCCCCTACGAGCAGTACTTC.